Presented here are 27 T cell receptor beta chains from one specimen sequenced in a study of cytomegalovirus exposure and HLA in healthy donors. The PCR employed 60 Vbeta primers together with 13 Jbeta primers. Here immunoSEQ multiplex PCR was the method, and the copy in TCRdb shows in-frame clones only, minus some. This table has some 130,000 clones, around 80% appearing once. Source material: PBMCs. The source is a female donor in good health and CMV-seropositive.

The chain recombines TRBV2 with TRBJ1-2; D not resolved. This CDR3 is 12 amino acids long. Trimming stripped 1 base from V and 13 bases from J, with 13 bases between. CDR1 and CDR2 from the germline V gene are SNHLY and FYNNEI. CDR3 region: CASSEGSRVSTF. The CDR3, as DNA: TGTGCCAGCAGTGAAGGAAGCCGAGTTAGCACCTTC.

As for this clone: One end of the junction is discordant with germline, which a read error may explain. V gene TRBV5-4 combines with J gene TRBJ2-7, with 11 bases identical to TRBD1. CDR3 size: 16 residues. Germline V gene sequence: CDR1 SGHNT, CDR2 YYREEE (reference sequence). CDR3 nucleotide sequence: TGTGCCAGCGGCTTTATGTTCGGACAGGGGGCCGACGAGCAGTACTTC. Encoded protein: CASGFMFGQGADEQYF.

CDR3 nucleotide sequence: TGTGCCAGCAAGACCTCGGGAAGCTCCTACGAGCAGTACTTC. It encodes CASKTSGSSYEQYF. The V and J genes are TRBV6-1 and TRBJ2-5; D is perhaps TRBD2 (5 bases). Judging by the DNA end, TRBJ2-7 fits better; the J call may be wrong. The CDR3 sequence is 14 residues long. CDR1 is MNHNS, CDR2 SASEGT, per germline.

V is TRBV7-9 and J is TRBJ2-1, with D possibly TRBD2 on 6 matching bases. The ends were cut back, 4 bases at V and 6 bases at J, with 13 bases in the middle. This CDR3 has 14 residues. Per germline, CDR1 SEHNR and CDR2 FQNEAQ (reference sequence). The CDR3 nucleotides read TGTGCCAGCAGCTGGGTAGCGGAGAGCAATGAGCAGTTCTTC. This codes for CASSWVAESNEQFF.

V is TRBV6-5 and J is TRBJ1-2; 8 bases fit TRBD1. This CDR3 has 16 amino acids. CDR1 MNHEY and CDR2 SVGAGI come from the germline V gene. The junction had 9 bases not matched to a gene; V was cut back by 4 bases and J by 2 bases. The CDR3 reads CASSWGGQGRNYGYTF. The CDR3 nucleotides are TGTGCCAGCAGTTGGGGCGGACAGGGCCGAAACTATGGCTACACCTTC.

This clone has a handful of counts. The chain combines TRBV2 with TRBJ2-7; TRBD2 aligns across 10 bases. Germline CDR1 reads SNHLY; CDR2 reads FYNNEI. CDR3 length: 15 amino acids. V dropped 2 bases and J dropped 4; count of bases not matched to a gene: 5. CDR3 sequence reads: CASSERSSGSYEQYF. The DNA of the CDR3 is TGTGCCAGCAGTGAAAGGTCTAGCGGGAGTTACGAGCAGTACTTC.

The gene calls are TRBV28 and TRBJ1-5; 8 bases map to TRBD1. The germline CDR1 and CDR2 sequences are MDHEN and SYDVKM. The CDR3 consists of 15 residues. V shed 6 bases, J shed 1 base, and the junction held 5 bases outside the gene matches. The chain's CDR3 is CASSWTGRSNQPQHF. CDR3 in DNA: TGTGCCAGCAGCTGGACAGGGCGGAGCAATCAGCCCCAGCATTTT. Using reference TRBV28 and TRBJ1-5 for the parts outside the CDR3, the full variable domain is DVKVTQSSRYLVKRTGEKVFLECVQDMDHENMFWYRQDPGLGLRLIYFSYDVKMKEKGDIPEGYSVSREKKERFSLILESASTNQTSMYLCASSWTGRSNQPQHFGDGTRLSIL.

The chain combines TRBV5-4 with TRBJ2-2; 12 bases line up with TRBD2. V dropped 4 bases and J dropped 3; count of bases not matched to a gene: 4. The CDR3 covers 16 residues. Germline CDR1 and CDR2: SGHNT and YYREEE (reference sequence). This chain's CDR3 is CASSQGLAGHTGELFF. The DNA of the CDR3 is TGTGCCAGCAGCCAAGGACTAGCGGGGCACACCGGGGAGCTGTTTTTT.

The chain recombines TRBV10-1 with TRBJ1-1, with a tentative D call TRBD1 (6 bases). The V end lost 3 bases, the J end lost 3 bases, and 11 bases lay between the germline ends. CDR3 length equals 14 residues. The germline gives CDR1 WNHNN, CDR2 SYGVQD (reference sequence). The CDR3 here is CASSEEDSHTEAFF. CDR3 bases: TGCGCCAGCAGTGAAGAGGACAGTCACACTGAAGCTTTCTTT.

V and J are TRBV6-5 and TRBJ2-5; D perhaps matches TRBD1 (6 bases). CDR1 MNHEY and CDR2 SVGAGI come from the germline V gene. Trimming cost V 6 bases and J 2 bases, with 10 bases left between them. The CDR3 extends over 13 amino acids. The CDR3 DNA reads as TGTGCCAGCAGCGGGACAAGGCAAGAGACCCAGTACTTC. Translation: CASSGTRQETQYF.

The V and J genes are TRBV7-2 and TRBJ1-6; 10 bases agree with TRBD1. The ends lost 5 bases at V and 9 bases at J; junction bases unmatched: 4. This CDR3 has 14 amino acids. Looked up from germline, CDR1 is SGHTA and CDR2 is FQGNSA. The CDR3 here is CASSDRGRGSPLHF. CDR3 in DNA: TGTGCCAGCAGCGACAGGGGGCGAGGTTCACCCCTCCACTTT.

V gene TRBV18 combines with J gene TRBJ1-4; 11 bases match TRBD1. Germline lookup yields CDR1 KGHSH and CDR2 LQKENI. The trim removed 4 bases at V and 7 bases at J, leaving 5 bases unmatched. The CDR3 consists of 15 residues. The CDR3 region has the DNA TGTGCCAGCTCACACGGACAGGGGGCGAGTGAAAAACTGTTTTTT. Amino acid sequence: CASSHGQGASEKLFF.

J is TRBJ2-5 and V is TRBV7-9, with a tentative D call TRBD2 (5 bases). The CDR3 totals 14 residues. CDR1 is SEHNR, CDR2 FQNEAQ, per germline (reference sequence). Trimming removed 5 bases from V and 7 bases from J, with 17 bases in between. The CDR3 protein is CASSLTTLQVTQYF. The DNA for the CDR3 is TGTGCCAGCAGCCTGACTACCCTCCAGGTGACCCAGTACTTC.

The chain carries TRBV7-9 and TRBJ1-2, with 8 bases identical to TRBD1. The V segment lost 5 bases and the J segment 5 bases; nucleotides outside the gene matches: 7. Germline CDR1 and CDR2: SEHNR and FQNEAQ (reference sequence). CDR3 length: 14 residues. For the CDR3, the DNA is TGTGCCAGCAGCAACCCAGGGGGCAAGTATGGCTACACCTTC. Translating gives CASSNPGGKYGYTF.

This clone was observed once. At one boundary the junction diverges from the germline segment, which might be a read error. The CDR3 bases are TGTTCCAGCAGCTGGGACAGGGCCTCTTCCTACGAGCAGTACTTC. This sequence encodes CSSSWDRASSYEQYF. The chain recombines TRBV7-9 with TRBJ2-7, with 9 nucleotides matching TRBD1. Germline CDR1 and CDR2: SEHNR and FQNEAQ (reference sequence). This CDR3 spans 15 amino acids.

The CDR3, as DNA: TGCGCCAGCAGCTTGGAGGGGACAGGATACGCCGGCTACACCTTC. This encodes CASSLEGTGYAGYTF. This rearrangement joins TRBV5-1 to TRBJ1-2; 8 bases are a match to TRBD1. CDR3 length equals 15 residues. Germline V gives CDR1 SGHRS, CDR2 YFSETQ. V lost 0 bases, J lost 8 bases, and 9 bases stayed unmatched.

The table lists this clone with a count of one. The rearrangement links TRBV7-9 to TRBJ1-2; 7 bases are a match to TRBD1. CDR3 size: 15 residues. The germline CDR1 and CDR2 sequences are SEHNR and FQNEAQ (reference sequence). With 2 bases clipped from V and 6 bases from J, the junction kept 9 bases outside the gene matches. Here the CDR3 DNA reads TGTGCCAGCAGCTTACAACCCCTAGACAGGGATGGCTACACCTTC. It specifies CASSLQPLDRDGYTF.

This clone was recorded a few times. The chain has TRBV10-1 and TRBJ2-2, with 8 bases fitting TRBD1. Germline CDR1 is WNHNN and CDR2 is SYGVQD (reference sequence). Unmatched junction bases numbered 5, after V lost 5 bases and J lost 6 bases. The CDR3 extends over 14 amino acids. The CDR3 protein is CASSLGQGAGELFF. The CDR3 bases are TGCGCCAGCAGTTTAGGACAGGGAGCCGGGGAGCTGTTTTTT.

CDR3 in amino acids: CASGTLGETQYF. The CDR3 DNA sequence: TGTGCCAGCGGGACTCTGGGTGAGACCCAGTACTTC. The rearrangement uses TRBV2 and TRBJ2-5; maybe TRBD2 (6 bases). V gave up 8 bases and J gave up 5 bases, with 12 bases separating them. The CDR3 is 12 amino acids. Per germline, CDR1 SNHLY and CDR2 FYNNEI.

The chain has TRBV2 and TRBJ2-4; TRBD2 matches 16 bases. Germline V gives CDR1 SNHLY, CDR2 FYNNEI. The length of the CDR3 is 17 residues. V lost 6 bases and J lost 8; bases outside the gene matches: 10. In DNA form, the CDR3 reads TGTGCCAGCAGGATGGGGACTAGCGGGGGGGCTATAGACATTCAGTACTTC. This translates into CASRMGTSGGAIDIQYF.

This sequence joins TRBV28 and TRBJ2-7; tentative D call: TRBD1 (5 bases). V gave up 2 bases and J gave up 1 base, with 6 bases separating them. Germline-derived CDR1 and CDR2 are MDHEN and SYDVKM. The CDR3 is 13 amino acids. The CDR3 DNA reads TGTGCCAGCAGTTTACCAGGGTCCTACGAGCAGTACTTC. Protein product: CASSLPGSYEQYF.

V usage is TRBV27 and J usage is TRBJ2-1; D may be TRBD2 (6 bases). The germline gives CDR1 MNHEY, CDR2 SMNVEV (reference sequence). The CDR3 sequence is 12 residues long. The V gene lost 6 bases and the J gene lost 4 bases, with 7 bases spanning the gap. CDR3 nucleotides: TGTGCCAGCAGACGGGGGTACAATGAGCAGTTCTTC. Protein sequence: CASRRGYNEQFF.

This sequence joins TRBV6-5 and TRBJ2-2; D is possibly TRBD1 (6 bases). This CDR3 region has 14 residues. V was clipped by 11 bases and J by 5 bases, with 18 bases between them. Germline CDR1 and CDR2: MNHEY and SVGAGI. In DNA form, the CDR3 reads TGTGCCTGCCGGGGTCAGGGGCAAACCGGGGAGCTGTTTTTT. Amino acids: CACRGQGQTGELFF.

The chain combines TRBV28 with TRBJ2-7, with a weak D call TRBD2 (6 bases). The CDR3 runs 15 residues. Trimming removed 3 bases at V and 0 bases at J, with 12 bases between. Germline CDR1 MDHEN, CDR2 SYDVKM. CDR3 nucleotides: TGTGCCAGCAGTTTGAAAAGCGGGTACTCCTACGAGCAGTACTTC. Protein product: CASSLKSGYSYEQYF.

The gene calls are TRBV4-1 and TRBJ1-1, with D perhaps TRBD1 (6 bases). The CDR3 extends over 15 amino acids. The germline gives CDR1 MGHRA, CDR2 YSYEKL. Trimming shortened V by 1 base and J by 1 base, and 10 bases separated the two germline ends. The CDR3 nucleotides are TGCGCCAGCAGCCAAGTGGGGGGGGCGAACACTGAAGCTTTCTTT. This translates into CASSQVGGANTEAFF.

The V gene is TRBV5-1, the J gene TRBJ2-2; 7 bases agree with TRBD1. J lost 2 bases, V lost 1 base, and 8 bases had no gene match. The CDR3 length is 17 residues. Germline values: CDR1 SGHRS, CDR2 YFSETQ. The CDR3 region has the DNA TGCGCCAGCAGCTTGTCTCTCGGGACAGCCAACACCGGGGAGCTGTTTTTT. It encodes CASSLSLGTANTGELFF.

Here the CDR3 DNA reads TGTGCCAGCAGCTTAGACAGCCAACCGGGCTACACCTTC. This gives the protein CASSLDSQPGYTF. This chain joins TRBV7-9 and TRBJ1-2; D is unclear. The V gene lost 1 base and the J gene lost 8 bases, with 11 bases spanning the gap. This CDR3 has 13 amino acids. Germline V gene sequence: CDR1 SEHNR, CDR2 FQNEAQ (reference sequence).